The 14 T cell receptor beta chains below all came from one sample that was sequenced in a study of glioma-infiltrating T cells. TCR alpha and beta CDR3 regions were amplified from RNA using iRepertoire nested multiplex PCR. TCRdb re-called the multiplex PCR reads through MiXCR, storing one row per CDR3 protein. This sample carries under 200,000 distinct CDR3 sequences, over 40% of them seen once, and the ten largest clones take roughly 5.4%. Sequencing used glioma tissue, nonneoplastic brain tissue, or PBMCs (not recorded which). Receptors originate from a human donor with low-grade glioma or glioblastoma, undergoing nonglioma brain surgery, or in good health (not recorded which).

The table lists this clonotype with many counts. V usage is TRBV29-1 and J usage is TRBJ2-1; the match to TRBD2 covers 9 bases. The CDR3 is made up of 13 amino acids. Germline V lookup: CDR1 SQVTM, CDR2 ANQGSEA. After removal of 6 bases from V and 7 bases from J, the junction contained 7 bases not matched to a gene. The CDR3 spells CSVQPTSGNEQFF. CDR3 DNA sequence: TGCAGCGTACAACCCACTAGCGGGAATGAGCAGTTCTTC.

In its sample, this clonotype was seen a few times. V is TRBV3-1 and J is TRBJ1-3; 9 nucleotides match TRBD1. Germline CDR1 reads LGHDT; CDR2 reads YNNKEL (reference sequence). The V gene end was trimmed by 5 bases and the J gene end by 1 base; junction bases not matched to a gene: 6. This CDR3 has 16 residues. The CDR3 here is CASSKWTGASGNTIYF. DNA for the CDR3: TGTGCCAGCAGCAAATGGACAGGGGCTTCTGGAAACACCATATATTTT. The full variable domain, rest sourced from reference TRBV3-1 and TRBJ1-3, is DTAVSQTPKYLVTQMGNDKSIKCEQNLGHDTMYWYKQDSKKFLKIMFSYNNKELIINETVPNRFSPKSPDKAHLNLHINSLELGDSAVYFCASSKWTGASGNTIYFGEGSWLTVV.

The V and J genes are TRBV11-1 and TRBJ1-2; unclear D gene. CDR3 length equals 13 residues. Germline CDR1 and CDR2: SGHAT and FQDESV (reference sequence). V was pared by 3 bases and J by 6 bases, with 11 bases between. CDR3 sequence: CASSLERTHGYTF. The CDR3 nucleotides are TGTGCCAGCAGCTTGGAAAGAACTCATGGCTACACCTTC.

This clonotype appeared many times. Here the CDR3 DNA reads TGTGCCACCTGGACAGTAGCCAAAAACATTCAGTACTTC. Protein product: CATWTVAKNIQYF. V is TRBV6-1 and J is TRBJ2-4; D is possibly TRBD1 (6 bases). Germline CDR1 and CDR2: MNHNS and SASEGT. V lost 10 bases and J 0 bases, leaving 10 bases between the germline ends. The CDR3 covers 13 residues.

V and J are TRBV29-1 and TRBJ2-1; no definite D call. Trimming shortened V by 4 bases and J by 9 bases, and 19 bases separated the two germline ends. The V gene's germline CDR1 is SQVTM and CDR2 ANQGSEA. The CDR3 sequence is 14 residues long. For the CDR3, the DNA is TGCAGCGTTGTCCCAGCTGGAGTGATACGTGAGCAGTTCTTC. This translates into CSVVPAGVIREQFF.

A word on this clonotype: A clone one base away is much larger, so this may be a read error. V is TRBV2 and J is TRBJ1-5, with 10 bases aligning to TRBD1. Germline CDR1 SNHLY, CDR2 FYNNEI. There are 15 residues in the CDR3. DNA for the CDR3: TGTGCCAGCAGGGGACAGGGGACGAGCAATCAGCCCGAGCATTTT. The encoded protein is CASRGQGTSNQPEHF.

Concerning this clonotype: A much larger clone differs from this one at a single base, so this may be a read error. The rearrangement joins TRBV18 to TRBJ1-5, with 7 positions matching TRBD1. Germline loops: CDR1 KGHSH, CDR2 LQKENI. Losses at the gene ends were 4 bases for V and 1 base for J; bases not matched to a gene: 7. The CDR3 consists of 16 residues. The DNA for the CDR3 is TGTGCCAGCTCACGGGGGACGGGACAGAGCAATCAGCCCCAGCATTTT. Translation gives CASSRGTGQSNQPQHF.

A remark on this clonotype: One end of the junction fails to match germline, which may point to a read error. The chain carries TRBV7-2 and TRBJ2-3, with 9 bases aligning to TRBD2. Per germline, CDR1 SGHTA and CDR2 FQGNSA. This CDR3 region has 14 residues. The CDR3 here is CARRREGLGDTQCF. The CDR3 DNA follows: TGTGCCAGACGGCGGGAGGGCCTAGGGGATACGCAGTGTTTT. Combining the CDR3 with reference TRBV7-2 and TRBJ2-3 gives the whole variable domain GAGVSQSPSNKVTEKGKDVELRCDPISGHTALYWYRQSLGQGLEFLIYFQGNSAPDKSGLPSDRFSAERTGGSVSTLTIQRTQQEDSAVYLCARRREGLGDTQCFGPGTRLTVL.

In its sample, this clonotype was seen many times. This CDR3 reads CASSNDNQPQHF. For the CDR3, the DNA is TGTGCCAGCAGTAATGACAATCAGCCCCAGCATTTT. The chain carries TRBV6-1 and TRBJ1-5; D uncertain. CDR3 length equals 12 residues. Germline CDR1 reads MNHNS; CDR2 reads SASEGT. V was trimmed by 5 bases and J by 3 bases, leaving 5 bases between them.

This clonotype was recorded a few times. A much larger clonotype is one base distant, so this may be a read error. V usage is TRBV27 and J usage is TRBJ2-7; TRBD1 is a possible D gene (6 bases). The V end lost 2 bases, the J end lost 3 bases, and 8 bases lay between the germline ends. The germline V gene has CDR1 MNHEY and CDR2 SMNVEV (reference sequence). This CDR3 is built from 13 residues. CDR3 region: CASSLRTDYEQYF. CDR3 coding DNA: TGTGCCAGCAGTTTAAGGACAGACTACGAGCAGTACTTC.

This clonotype was recorded many times. The genes are TRBV20-1 and TRBJ2-1, with 9 bases matching TRBD1. The CDR3 is 12 amino acids. With 3 bases clipped from V and 9 bases from J, the junction kept 3 bases outside the gene matches. Looked up from germline, CDR1 is DFQATT and CDR2 is SNEGSKA (reference sequence). The CDR3 loop reads CSASRTGVEQFF. The CDR3 DNA reads as TGCAGTGCTAGCAGGACAGGGGTTGAGCAGTTCTTC.

This clonotype was recorded many times. The chain uses TRBV15 and TRBJ2-1, with 11 bases identical to TRBD2. The CDR3 runs 14 residues. The germline V gene encodes CDR1 LNHNV and CDR2 YYDKDF (reference sequence). V lost 1 base and J lost 10; bases outside the gene matches: 3. CDR3 residues: CATSRVGTSGEQFF. CDR3 DNA: TGTGCCACCAGCAGAGTTGGGACTAGCGGAGAGCAGTTCTTC.

With regard to this clonotype: This likely comes from a read error, as the CDR3 has no conserved phenylalanine or tryptophan at its end. CDR3 sequence (DNA): TGTGCCACCTTGGGACAGGGAAGCTCCTACGAGCAGTACCTC. This sequence encodes CATLGQGSSYEQYL. This chain links TRBV6-2 or TRBV6-3 with TRBJ2-7; 9 nucleotides align to TRBD1. CDR1 and CDR2 from the germline V gene are MNHEY and SVGEGT. V trimming: 10 bases; J trimming: 0 bases; junction bases outside the gene matches: 7. CDR3 size: 14 residues.

Comment on this clonotype: A much more abundant neighbour one base away suggests this may be a read error. V gene TRBV20-1 combines with J gene TRBJ2-4; D might be TRBD1 (5 bases). Trimming removed 0 bases from V and 3 bases from J, with 6 bases in between. This CDR3 has 13 amino acids. Germline V gene sequence: CDR1 DFQATT, CDR2 SNEGSKA (reference sequence). The DNA for the CDR3 is TGCAGTGCTAGAGATCAGGGCAAAAACATTCAGTACTTC. Amino acids: CSARDQGKNIQYF.